The 21 T cell receptor beta chains listed next were all sequenced from one sample in a study of T-cell reconstitution after alpha-beta-depleted transplantation in children. Construction of the TCRbeta library involved unique molecular identifiers. A single record per CDR3 protein comes from TCRdb applying MiXCR to the PCR reads. The sample lists about 58,000 distinct CDR3 sequences, around 40% occurring once. The specimen was PBMCs, mostly from graft donor cells, collected 360 days after TCRalphabeta/CD19-depleted stem cell transplant. The source of these receptors is a male patient under 18 who had a stem cell transplant for acute lymphoblastic leukemia, so the T cells may come from the graft donor.

The V and J genes are TRBV20-1 and TRBJ2-7; possible D gene TRBD1, 5 bases. Germline CDR1 DFQATT, CDR2 SNEGSKA (reference sequence). The V gene lost 3 bases and the J gene lost 4 bases, with 13 bases spanning the gap. This CDR3 comprises 13 residues. CDR3 DNA sequence: TGCAGTGCTAGTTCAGCAGGGCAGTACGAGCAGTACTTC. Amino acid sequence: CSASSAGQYEQYF.

The genes are TRBV7-9 and TRBJ2-2; TRBD2 aligns across 12 bases. V was clipped by 3 bases and J by 6 bases; unmatched bases: 5. Germline assignment: CDR1 SEHNR and CDR2 FQNEAQ (reference sequence). The CDR3 runs to 16 residues. The CDR3 DNA follows: TGTGCCAGCAGCTTTGGACTAGCGGGAAGTGCCGGGGAGCTGTTTTTT. Translating it yields CASSFGLAGSAGELFF. The variable domain in full, completed from reference TRBV7-9 and TRBJ2-2, reads DTGVSQNPRHKITKRGQNVTFRCDPISEHNRLYWYRQTLGQGPEFLTYFQNEAQLEKSRLLSDRFSAERPKGSFSTLEIQRTEQGDSAMYLCASSFGLAGSAGELFFGEGSRLTVL.

This clonotype was seen a single time. V gene TRBV20-1 combines with J gene TRBJ2-7; weak D call: TRBD1 (6 bases). CDR3 length: 13 residues. V lost 5 bases and J lost 2, with 13 bases in between. Germline-derived CDR1 and CDR2 are DFQATT and SNEGSKA (reference sequence). CDR3 DNA: TGCAGTGCTCTCGGCTGGGACACCTACGAGCAGTACTTC. Protein: CSALGWDTYEQYF.

J is TRBJ2-5 and V is TRBV20-1, with D perhaps TRBD1 (6 bases). This CDR3 contains 13 residues. V was shortened by 4 bases and J by 5 bases, with 14 bases between the two germline ends. The germline V gene encodes CDR1 DFQATT and CDR2 SNEGSKA (reference sequence). Here the CDR3 reads CSAIAARGETQYF. DNA of the CDR3: TGCAGTGCTATTGCCGCCAGGGGCGAGACCCAGTACTTC.

A remark on this clonotype: The missing conserved phenylalanine or tryptophan at the end of this CDR3 makes a read error likely. The CDR3 region has the DNA TGTGCCAGCAGCTTAGAGCGGACTAACCACGAGCAGTACTGC. It codes for CASSLERTNHEQYC. The rearrangement links TRBV11-2 to TRBJ2-7; D possibly corresponds to TRBD2 (6 bases). Germline V CDR1 and CDR2: SGHAT, FQNNGV. Deletions cut 0 bases from V and 5 bases from J, with 11 bases between. The CDR3 consists of 14 residues.

The V and J genes are TRBV4-1 and TRBJ2-2, with 11 bases matching TRBD2. The junction had 16 bases not matched to a gene; V was cut back by 3 bases and J by 4 bases. There are 20 residues in the CDR3. Per germline, CDR1 MGHRA and CDR2 YSYEKL. CDR3 sequence: CASSHGAIPGLAAFTGELFF. The DNA for the CDR3 is TGCGCCAGCAGCCATGGGGCAATACCGGGACTAGCGGCCTTCACCGGGGAGCTGTTTTTT.

The V and J genes are TRBV4-3 and TRBJ1-4; D gene ambiguous. Germline lookup yields CDR1 LGHNA and CDR2 YSLEER. Trimming pared 0 bases from V and 5 bases from J, leaving 10 bases between. The CDR3 loop spans 15 amino acids. As DNA, the CDR3 is TGCGCCAGCAGCCAAGACCCAGGTCCAAATGAAAAACTGTTTTTT. Translation: CASSQDPGPNEKLFF.

The chain links TRBV12-3 or TRBV12-4 to TRBJ2-7, with a weak D call TRBD1 (5 bases). The CDR3 covers 15 residues. Trimming stripped 6 bases from V and 3 bases from J, with 18 bases between. The CDR3 bases are TGTGCCAGCAGAGGGGCGGCCCACCCATTCTACGAGCAGTACTTC. Translating it yields CASRGAAHPFYEQYF.

CDR3 nucleotide sequence: TGTGCCAGCAGTTTGTACAGGGTAGAGCAGTACTTC. Its protein is CASSLYRVEQYF. The chain couples TRBV28 to TRBJ2-7, with D perhaps matching TRBD1 (6 bases). CDR1 and CDR2 (germline): MDHEN, SYDVKM. V gave up 3 bases and J gave up 7 bases, with 10 bases separating them. This CDR3 spans 12 amino acids.

This clonotype has at least ten counts. The CDR3 DNA follows: TGTGCCAGCAGTGATGATACGGGAGGCAGGGGACCCACAGATACGCAGTATTTT. As protein: CASSDDTGGRGPTDTQYF. This sequence joins TRBV25-1 and TRBJ2-3; tentative D call: TRBD2 (7 bases). The CDR3 is 18 residues long. Germline CDR1 and CDR2: MGHDK and SYGVNS. Trimming cost V 3 bases and J 2 bases, with 21 bases left between them.

The chain carries TRBV4-1 and TRBJ2-7, with 10 bases lining up with TRBD2. V was clipped by 0 bases and J by 3 bases; unmatched bases: 5. The length of the CDR3 is 16 residues. Germline CDR1 MGHRA, CDR2 YSYEKL. CDR3 sequence: CASSQDLAGGLYEQYF. CDR3 nucleotides: TGCGCCAGCAGCCAAGATTTAGCGGGGGGTCTCTACGAGCAGTACTTC.

The genes are TRBV10-2 and TRBJ2-5; 9 bases align to TRBD2. Looked up from germline, CDR1 is WSHSY and CDR2 is SAAADI. The CDR3 is made up of 13 amino acids. Trimming removed 2 bases from V and 8 bases from J; junction bases left unmatched: 3. CDR3 nucleotide sequence: TGCGCCAGCAGTGAGGATAGCGGGAGTACCCAGTACTTC. Amino acid sequence: CASSEDSGSTQYF.

This clonotype was counted at least ten times. The rearrangement uses TRBV2 and TRBJ2-2, with unresolved D. The germline V gene encodes CDR1 SNHLY and CDR2 FYNNEI. CDR3 length: 12 amino acids. Trimming left V 8 bases short and J 1 base short, with 5 bases between. The CDR3 is CASGRNTGELFF. The CDR3 DNA is TGTGCCAGCGGGCGGAACACCGGGGAGCTGTTTTTT.

This clonotype was picked up a small number of times. The chain couples TRBV12-3 or TRBV12-4 to TRBJ2-1; no definite D call. CDR3 length: 11 amino acids. The V end lost 11 bases, the J end lost 6 bases, and 11 bases lay between the germline ends. The CDR3, as DNA: TGTGCCCTGGGCGGTCCCAATGAGCAGTTCTTC. Amino acid sequence: CALGGPNEQFF.

V usage is TRBV7-9 and J usage is TRBJ2-1, with D maybe TRBD2 (5 bases). The CDR3 runs 14 residues. Between the trimmed V and J ends, which lost 5 bases and 6 bases, there was a span of 14 bases. Germline CDR1 SEHNR, CDR2 FQNEAQ (reference sequence). The CDR3 nucleotides read TGTGCCAGCAGCGTGAGGGAATTGAGCAATGAGCAGTTCTTC. Translating it yields CASSVRELSNEQFF.

The rearrangement uses TRBV29-1 and TRBJ1-2; TRBD1 matches at 7 bases. The J segment lost 4 bases and the V segment lost 7 bases, leaving 6 bases of the junction unmatched. Germline V gene sequence: CDR1 SQVTM, CDR2 ANQGSEA. This CDR3 has 12 amino acids. CDR3 residues: CSGRQGSYGYTF. In nucleotides, the CDR3 is TGCAGCGGAAGACAGGGCTCCTATGGCTACACCTTC.

A single count supports this clonotype. The rearrangement links TRBV5-1 to TRBJ2-3; 9 nucleotides line up with TRBD1. CDR1 and CDR2 (germline): SGHRS, YFSETQ. CDR3 length equals 18 residues. V lost 6 bases, J lost 1 base, and 15 bases stayed unmatched. Here the CDR3 DNA reads TGCGCCAGCAAACAGGGGGCGGACGTCCGGTATGGCACAGATACGCAGTATTTT. This encodes CASKQGADVRYGTDTQYF.

This clonotype was seen at least ten times. V gene TRBV24-1 combines with J gene TRBJ2-5; D not certain. With 10 bases removed from V and 0 bases from J, the gap between germline ends came to 23 bases. Germline loops: CDR1 KGHDR, CDR2 SFDVKD. This CDR3 has 17 residues. The CDR3 DNA follows: TGTGCCACTACGCCTGCAGATGAGGTCAAGTACCAAGAGACCCAGTACTTC. Translating gives CATTPADEVKYQETQYF.

The V call is TRBV4-1, the J call TRBJ2-7; D is unresolved. The ends were cut back, 3 bases at V and 7 bases at J, with 10 bases in the middle. Germline-derived CDR1 and CDR2 are MGHRA and YSYEKL. The CDR3 consists of 12 residues. Here the CDR3 reads CASSHISREQYF. In DNA form, the CDR3 reads TGCGCCAGCAGCCACATTTCTCGTGAGCAGTACTTC.

This clonotype has a handful of counts. The chain employs TRBV29-1 and TRBJ2-5; possible D gene TRBD2, 5 bases. The V end lost 6 bases, the J end lost 0 bases, and 14 bases lay between the germline ends. The V gene's germline CDR1 is SQVTM and CDR2 ANQGSEA. This CDR3 is built from 14 residues. The CDR3 DNA reads TGCAGCGTCGATGCGACGGGGTACCAAGAGACCCAGTACTTC. Translating gives CSVDATGYQETQYF. The whole variable domain, remainder taken from reference TRBV29-1 and TRBJ2-5, is SAVISQKPSRDICQRGTSLTIQCQVDSQVTMMFWYRQQPGQSLTLIATANQGSEATYESGFVIDKFPISRPNLTFSTLTVSNMSPEDSSIYLCSVDATGYQETQYFGPGTRLLVL.

The chain combines TRBV29-1 with TRBJ2-6; possible D gene TRBD1, 5 bases. The germline V and J ends were trimmed by 2 bases and 4 bases, with 12 bases remaining between them. This CDR3 comprises 15 residues. Germline-derived CDR1 and CDR2 are SQVTM and ANQGSEA. The CDR3 nucleotides read TGCAGCGTTGAACTCAGGACAAGAGGGGCCAACGTCCTGACTTTC. It encodes CSVELRTRGANVLTF.